This TCR beta chain originates from a study of OX40 agonist ivuxolimab in advanced cancers. Generated by immunoSEQ multiplex PCR, the TCRdb table keeps only in-frame clones and is missing some. The table has around 83,000 clones, approximately 88% seen once. Germline loops: CDR1 SNHLY, CDR2 FYNNEI. CDR3 size: 14 residues. V was pared by 6 bases and J by 4 bases, with 16 bases between. The source of this sequence is an adult with an advanced solid tumor such as melanoma, head and neck, liver or kidney cancer. The rearrangement links TRBV2 to TRBJ2-7, with D uncertain. The source was CD4+ or CD8+ T cells sorted from blood, collected in a trial of the OX40 agonist ivuxolimab. As DNA, the CDR3 is TGTGCCAGCAGCCCCTATGAAGGGCGTTACGAGCAGTACTTC. Its translation is CASSPYEGRYEQYF.